This TCR beta chain was recorded in a study of T cell responses to AZD1222 COVID-19 vaccine. About the study: Second-dose schedules of about 4 or about 12 weeks were combined.

Germline V gene data show CDR1 as SGHDT and CDR2 as YYEEEE. This CDR3 is 12 amino acids long. Deletions cut 5 bases from V and 5 bases from J, with 9 bases between. This clone was seen once. Libraries were prepared by immunoSEQ multiplex PCR; TCRdb keeps only in-frame clonotypes and omits some of them. The sample includes around 170,000 clones, roughly 93% of them seen just once. The receptor was derived from an adult in good health. The V and J genes are TRBV5-6 and TRBJ2-3; tentatively, D is TRBD1 or TRBD2 (5 bases each). The sequencing used peripheral blood, collected on day 0 of AZD1222 vaccination. CDR3 sequence reads: CASRQRGDTQYF. CDR3 in DNA: TGTGCCAGCAGACAGAGGGGAGATACGCAGTATTTT. The whole variable domain, filled in from reference TRBV5-6 and TRBJ2-3, reads DAGVTQSPTHLIKTRGQQVTLRCSPKSGHDTVSWYQQALGQGPQFIFQYYEEEERQRGNFPDRFSGHQFPNYSSELNVNALLLGDSALYLCASRQRGDTQYFGPGTRLTVL.